This TCR beta chain comes out of a study of blood T cell repertoires in COVID-19. Original processing notes: Amplified reference gene primers provided the basis for estimating nucleated cell counts. Using immunoSEQ multiplex PCR, the repertoire was profiled, and TCRdb retains in-frame clones only, with some absent. V and J calls and clone size come straight from that table; D and trimming were deduced from the DNA. Counted here are roughly 410,000 clones, around nine tenths occurring once; the ten biggest clones make up 1.5% to 1.8%. The CDR3 length is 14 residues. Looked up from germline, CDR1 is ENHRY and CDR2 is SYGVKD. V was trimmed by 7 bases and J by 3 bases, leaving 14 bases between them.

The TCR was taken from a woman between 35 and 50 years old with COVID-19, enrolled during active disease. This chain links TRBV10-3 with TRBJ2-3; possible D gene TRBD1, 6 bases. Sequencing input: peripheral blood. In nucleotides, the CDR3 is TGTGCCATCAAGGTCACAGGGAGTACAGATACGCAGTATTTT. This sequence encodes CAIKVTGSTDTQYF.